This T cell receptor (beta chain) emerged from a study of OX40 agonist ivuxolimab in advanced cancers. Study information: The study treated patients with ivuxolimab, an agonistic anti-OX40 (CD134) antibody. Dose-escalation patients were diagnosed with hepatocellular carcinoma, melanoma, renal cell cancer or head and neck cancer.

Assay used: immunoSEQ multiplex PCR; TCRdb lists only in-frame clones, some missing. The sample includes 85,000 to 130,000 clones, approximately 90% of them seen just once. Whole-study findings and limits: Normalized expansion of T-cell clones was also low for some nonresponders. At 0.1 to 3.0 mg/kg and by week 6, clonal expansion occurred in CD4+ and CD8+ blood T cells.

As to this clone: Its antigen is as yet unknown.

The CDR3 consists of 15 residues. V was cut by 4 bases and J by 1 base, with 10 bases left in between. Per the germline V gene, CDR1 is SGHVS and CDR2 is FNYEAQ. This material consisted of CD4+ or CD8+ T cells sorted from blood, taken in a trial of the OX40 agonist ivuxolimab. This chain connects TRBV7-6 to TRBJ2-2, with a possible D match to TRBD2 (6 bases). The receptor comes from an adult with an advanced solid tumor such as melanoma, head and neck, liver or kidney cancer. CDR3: CASSSLAVNTGELFF. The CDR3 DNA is TGTGCCAGCAGCTCATTAGCGGTGAACACCGGGGAGCTGTTTTTT.